Presented here are 22 T cell receptor beta chains from one specimen sequenced in a study of cytomegalovirus exposure and HLA in healthy donors. Using immunoSEQ multiplex PCR, the repertoire was profiled, and TCRdb retains in-frame clones only, with some absent. The profile covers about 73,000 clones, with roughly 90% appearing a single time and about 3.8% taken by the ten largest. Sequencing input: PBMCs. Receptors originate from a woman under 30 in good health and CMV-seropositive.

V usage is TRBV2 and J usage is TRBJ2-5; perhaps TRBD2 as D (5 bases). Trimming shortened V by 1 base and J by 5 bases, and 8 bases separated the two germline ends. The CDR3 consists of 13 residues. Per germline, CDR1 SNHLY and CDR2 FYNNEI. The CDR3: CASSEDGGETQYF. The CDR3 DNA reads as TGTGCCAGCAGTGAAGACGGAGGTGAGACCCAGTACTTC. Full variable domain (rest looked up from reference TRBV2 and TRBJ2-5): EPEVTQTPSHQVTQMGQEVILRCVPISNHLYFYWYRQILGQKVEFLVSFYNNEISEKSEIFDDQFSVERPDGSNFTLKIRSTKLEDSAMYFCASSEDGGETQYFGPGTRLLVL.

This clone was seen a handful of times. CDR3 nucleotide sequence: TGTGCCAGCAGGATACTAGCGGGAGAGGAGGATACGCAGTATTTT. Its protein is CASRILAGEEDTQYF. This chain connects TRBV6-1 to TRBJ2-3; 11 bases fit TRBD2. This CDR3 is 15 amino acids long. Per the germline V gene, CDR1 is MNHNS and CDR2 is SASEGT. J gave up 6 bases and V 6 bases, and 8 bases lay outside the gene matches.

This rearrangement joins TRBV7-2 to TRBJ1-4; a possible D gene is TRBD1 (6 bases). Germline V gives CDR1 SGHTA, CDR2 FQGNSA. The CDR3 runs 15 residues. V was pared by 5 bases and J by 5 bases, with 15 bases between. The CDR3 reads CASSTAGDYNEKLFF. CDR3 DNA: TGTGCCAGCAGCACCGCAGGGGATTACAATGAAAAACTGTTTTTT.

The chain carries TRBV5-5 and TRBJ2-7; D may be TRBD1 (6 bases). Trimming left V 2 bases short and J 1 base short, with 13 bases between. Germline values: CDR1 SGHKS, CDR2 YYEKEE (reference sequence). The CDR3 runs 15 residues. CDR3 amino acids: CASSFAQGFSYEQYF. CDR3 DNA: TGTGCCAGCAGCTTTGCACAGGGTTTTTCCTACGAGCAGTACTTC.

CDR3 nucleotides: TGTGCCAGCAGTGAATGGGGGGGCGCGAGCAATCAGCCCCAGCATTTT. It translates to CASSEWGGASNQPQHF. The chain recombines TRBV6-1 with TRBJ1-5; D is possibly TRBD1 (6 bases). The germline gives CDR1 MNHNS, CDR2 SASEGT. The CDR3 sequence is 16 residues long. Trimming removed 2 bases at V and 1 base at J, with 12 bases between.

Only one count was recorded for this clone. The chain employs TRBV5-4 and TRBJ1-3, with 9 bases lining up with TRBD1. In germline, CDR1 is SGHNT, CDR2 YYREEE (reference sequence). The CDR3 is 15 amino acids. V trimming: 4 bases; J trimming: 2 bases; junction bases outside the gene matches: 4. CDR3 in DNA: TGTGCCAGCAGCATGGGACAGGGAGCTGGAAACACCATATATTTT. This sequence encodes CASSMGQGAGNTIYF.

About this clone: The junction does not match germline at one end; this may be a read error. The V and J genes are TRBV7-7 and TRBJ2-1; the D is unclear. CDR3 length: 14 amino acids. The germline gives CDR1 SSHAT, CDR2 FNYEAQ (reference sequence). The chain's CDR3 is CASSPLSPYNEQFF. The CDR3 DNA follows: TGTGCTAGCAGCCCCCTCTCCCCCTACAATGAGCAGTTCTTC.

The rearrangement uses TRBV6-5 and TRBJ2-1; 13 nucleotides line up with TRBD2. The length of the CDR3 is 15 residues. CDR1 and CDR2 from the germline V gene are MNHEY and SVGAGI. The junction had 5 bases not matched to a gene; V was cut back by 0 bases and J by 12 bases. The CDR3 bases are TGTGCCAGCAGTTACTCACTAGCGGGAGGGCCCCGGCAGTTCTTC. Residues: CASSYSLAGGPRQFF.

The rearrangement joins TRBV9 to TRBJ2-7; 10 bases fit TRBD2. The germline V gene encodes CDR1 SGDLS and CDR2 YYNGEE. The junction had 2 bases not matched to a gene; V was cut back by 0 bases and J by 2 bases. The length of the CDR3 is 15 residues. CDR3 sequence: CASSVGLAGPYEQYF. The CDR3 nucleotides are TGTGCCAGCAGCGTAGGACTAGCGGGCCCCTACGAGCAGTACTTC.

This clone was detected only once. This chain connects TRBV11-2 to TRBJ2-5, with 9 bases identical to TRBD1. Trimming removed 2 bases from V and 4 bases from J; junction bases left unmatched: 2. Per germline, CDR1 SGHAT and CDR2 FQNNGV. CDR3 length: 14 residues. CDR3 coding DNA: TGTGCCAGCAGCTTATGGGACAGGGTAGAGACCCAGTACTTC. This codes for CASSLWDRVETQYF.

The chain uses TRBV7-9 and TRBJ1-1, with TRBD1 identical over 9 bases. V lost 4 bases and J lost 7; bases outside the gene matches: 4. The CDR3 extends over 13 amino acids. The V gene's germline CDR1 is SEHNR and CDR2 FQNEAQ (reference sequence). The chain's CDR3 is CASSSQGAIEAFF. The CDR3 coding sequence is TGTGCCAGCAGCTCACAGGGGGCTATTGAAGCTTTCTTT.

The V call is TRBV15, the J call TRBJ2-7, with a tentative D call TRBD1 (5 bases). Germline assignment: CDR1 LNHNV and CDR2 YYDKDF (reference sequence). Trimming shortened V by 0 bases and J by 5 bases, and 11 bases separated the two germline ends. The CDR3 is made up of 14 amino acids. CDR3 amino acids: CATSRDPGFNEQYF. In nucleotides, the CDR3 is TGTGCCACCAGCAGAGATCCAGGGTTCAACGAGCAGTACTTC.

This chain connects TRBV5-4 to TRBJ2-1, with no clear D. V was pared by 5 bases and J by 1 base, with 13 bases between. This CDR3 has 15 amino acids. CDR1 SGHNT and CDR2 YYREEE come from the germline V gene (reference sequence). The CDR3: CASRTQIGSYNEQFF. DNA of the CDR3: TGTGCCAGCAGAACCCAAATCGGGTCCTACAATGAGCAGTTCTTC.

The V and J genes are TRBV27 and TRBJ2-1; D is perhaps TRBD2 (6 bases). Germline V gene lookup returns CDR1 MNHEY and CDR2 SMNVEV (reference sequence). The CDR3 extends over 12 amino acids. The germline V and J ends were trimmed by 4 bases and 9 bases, with 10 bases remaining between them. The CDR3 loop is CASSWRRGEQFF. For the CDR3, the DNA is TGTGCCAGCAGTTGGCGGAGGGGTGAGCAGTTCTTC.

The J gene is TRBJ1-1, the V gene TRBV19, with a weak D call TRBD1 (6 bases). This CDR3 region has 13 residues. CDR1 is LNHDA and CDR2 is SQIVND in the germline V gene (reference sequence). Trimming stripped 2 bases from V and 4 bases from J, with 8 bases between. The CDR3 bases are TGTGCCAGTAGTATAAGGGGGAGCACTGAAGCTTTCTTT. Translation gives CASSIRGSTEAFF.

V is TRBV18 and J is TRBJ1-2; possibly TRBD1 for D (5 bases). With 3 bases removed from V and 6 bases from J, the gap between germline ends came to 14 bases. CDR3 length: 14 amino acids. From germline, CDR1 is KGHSH and CDR2 LQKENI. The CDR3 protein is CASSPSTAPHGYTF. The CDR3 bases are TGTGCCAGCTCACCTTCGACAGCACCCCATGGCTACACCTTC.

The gene calls are TRBV28 and TRBJ2-7, with a tentative D call TRBD1 (7 bases). Looked up from germline, CDR1 is MDHEN and CDR2 is SYDVKM. The CDR3 runs 14 residues. V shed 5 bases and J shed 6 bases, with 17 bases lying between them. The CDR3 sequence: CASSRRRGAGEQYF. Written as DNA, the CDR3 is TGTGCCAGCAGTCGCCGCAGGGGGGCTGGCGAGCAGTACTTC.

The genes are TRBV5-4 and TRBJ2-7; D not certain. Trimming shortened V by 0 bases and J by 3 bases, and 4 bases separated the two germline ends. Germline lookup yields CDR1 SGHNT and CDR2 YYREEE (reference sequence). CDR3 length: 12 amino acids. CDR3 nucleotide sequence: TGTGCCAGCAGCTTGGACAACTACGAGCAGTACTTC. Translation: CASSLDNYEQYF. The whole variable domain, filled in from reference TRBV5-4 and TRBJ2-7, reads ETGVTQSPTHLIKTRGQQVTLRCSSQSGHNTVSWYQQALGQGPQFIFQYYREEENGRGNFPPRFSGLQFPNYSSELNVNALELDDSALYLCASSLDNYEQYFGPGTRLTVT.

The table lists this clone with a few counts. This chain joins TRBV6-4 and TRBJ2-1; TRBD2 matches 12 bases. This CDR3 region has 16 residues. V lost 2 bases and J lost 10; bases outside the gene matches: 9. The V gene's germline CDR1 is MRHNA and CDR2 SNTAGT. Here the CDR3 reads CASSDATSGGLYEQFF. As DNA, the CDR3 is TGTGCCAGCAGTGACGCGACTAGCGGGGGACTCTACGAGCAGTTCTTC.

The chain has TRBV18 and TRBJ2-1, with D possibly TRBD1 on 6 matching bases. Trimming cost V 0 bases and J 6 bases, with 15 bases left between them. The CDR3 totals 16 residues. Germline V lookup: CDR1 KGHSH, CDR2 LQKENI. CDR3 in amino acids: CASSPPSRGRVNEQFF. CDR3 in DNA: TGTGCCAGCTCACCACCGTCCAGGGGAAGGGTCAATGAGCAGTTCTTC.

The J gene is TRBJ2-3, the V gene TRBV19; D is ambiguous. Per the germline V gene, CDR1 is LNHDA and CDR2 is SQIVND (reference sequence). V was shortened by 4 bases and J by 1 base, with 6 bases between the two germline ends. The CDR3 totals 13 residues. CDR3 protein: CASSTVRTDTQYF. The CDR3 bases are TGTGCCAGTAGTACGGTCCGCACAGATACGCAGTATTTT.

The chain couples TRBV28 to TRBJ2-4; the D gene is possibly TRBD2 (5 bases). The CDR3 is made up of 15 amino acids. Germline V gene lookup returns CDR1 MDHEN and CDR2 SYDVKM. Trimming took 7 bases from V and 2 from J, leaving 15 bases between them. CDR3 sequence: CASMTLRDPKNIQYF. The CDR3 coding sequence is TGTGCCAGCATGACATTGAGGGATCCCAAAAACATTCAGTACTTC.